The present TCR beta chain was sequenced within a study of early T cells in non-severe SARS-CoV-2 infection. The CDR3 spans 12 residues. The ends were cut back, 4 bases at V and 6 bases at J, with 10 bases in the middle. Germline V gene data show CDR1 as DFQATT and CDR2 as SNEGSKA (reference sequence). This clonotype was detected a few times. Unique molecular identifiers were affixed to single, distinct cDNA molecules. TCRdb independently ran MiXCR on the 5' RACE reads; one entry per CDR3 protein. Of 75,000 or so distinct CDR3 sequences in the sample, approximately 10% were seen once. The rearrangement uses TRBV20-1 and TRBJ2-1; tentative D call: TRBD1 (5 bases). This clonotype was obtained from an adult who was a healthcare worker with PCR-confirmed SARS-CoV-2 infection or an uninfected control (not recorded which). Sample: whole blood. CDR3 protein: CSATQGSNEQFF. CDR3 nucleotide sequence: TGCAGTGCTACGCAGGGTTCCAATGAGCAGTTCTTC.